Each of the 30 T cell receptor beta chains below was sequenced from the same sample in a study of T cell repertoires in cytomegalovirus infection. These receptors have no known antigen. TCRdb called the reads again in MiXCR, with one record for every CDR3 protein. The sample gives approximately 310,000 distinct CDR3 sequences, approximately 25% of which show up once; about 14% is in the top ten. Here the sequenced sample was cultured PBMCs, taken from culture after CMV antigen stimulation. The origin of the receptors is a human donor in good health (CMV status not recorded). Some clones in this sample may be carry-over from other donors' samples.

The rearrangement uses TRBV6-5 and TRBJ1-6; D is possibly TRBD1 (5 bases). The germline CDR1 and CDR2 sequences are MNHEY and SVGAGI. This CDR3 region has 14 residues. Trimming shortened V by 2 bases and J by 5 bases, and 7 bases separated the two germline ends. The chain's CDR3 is CASSYGGDNSPLHF. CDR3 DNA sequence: TGTGCCAGCAGTTACGGGGGGGATAATTCACCCCTCCACTTT.

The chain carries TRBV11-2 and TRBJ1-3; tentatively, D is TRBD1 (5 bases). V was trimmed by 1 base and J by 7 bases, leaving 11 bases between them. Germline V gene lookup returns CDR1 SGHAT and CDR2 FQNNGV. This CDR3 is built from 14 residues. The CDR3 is CASSLGPGLNTIYF. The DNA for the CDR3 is TGTGCCAGCAGCTTAGGGCCAGGGCTGAACACCATATATTTT.

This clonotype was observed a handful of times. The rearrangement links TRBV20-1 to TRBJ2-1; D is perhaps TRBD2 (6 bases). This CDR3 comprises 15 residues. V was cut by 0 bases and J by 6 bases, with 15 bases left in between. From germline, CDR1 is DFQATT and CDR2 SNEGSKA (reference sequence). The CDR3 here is CSARDFASAGNEQFF. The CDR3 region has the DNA TGCAGTGCTAGAGACTTTGCTAGCGCGGGCAATGAGCAGTTCTTC.

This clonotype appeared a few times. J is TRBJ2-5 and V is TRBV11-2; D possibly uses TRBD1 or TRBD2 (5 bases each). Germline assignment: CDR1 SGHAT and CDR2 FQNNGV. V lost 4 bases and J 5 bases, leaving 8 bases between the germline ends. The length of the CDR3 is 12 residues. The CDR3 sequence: CASSWGLETQYF. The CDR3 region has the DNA TGTGCCAGCAGCTGGGGGTTGGAGACCCAGTACTTC.

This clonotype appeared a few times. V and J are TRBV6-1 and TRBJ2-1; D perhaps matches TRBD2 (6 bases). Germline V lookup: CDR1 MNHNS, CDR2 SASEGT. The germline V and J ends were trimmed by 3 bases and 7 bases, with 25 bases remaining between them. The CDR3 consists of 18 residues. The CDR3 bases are TGTGCCAGCAGTGAGGAGGGATTAGCAATGTCCGCGAGGAATGAGCAGTTCTTC. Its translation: CASSEEGLAMSARNEQFF.

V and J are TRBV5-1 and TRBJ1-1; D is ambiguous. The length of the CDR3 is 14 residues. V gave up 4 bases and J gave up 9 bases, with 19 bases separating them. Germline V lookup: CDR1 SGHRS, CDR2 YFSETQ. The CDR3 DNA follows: TGCGCCAGCAGCCTTACAGTGGGGTCCCTTCAAGCTTTCTTT. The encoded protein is CASSLTVGSLQAFF.

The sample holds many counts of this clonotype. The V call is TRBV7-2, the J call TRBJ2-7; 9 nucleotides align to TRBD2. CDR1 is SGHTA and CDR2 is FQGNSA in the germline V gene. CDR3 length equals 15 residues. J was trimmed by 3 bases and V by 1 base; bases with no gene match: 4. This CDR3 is CASSLGAGGLYEQYF. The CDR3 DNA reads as TGTGCCAGCAGCTTAGGGGCGGGGGGGCTCTACGAGCAGTACTTC.

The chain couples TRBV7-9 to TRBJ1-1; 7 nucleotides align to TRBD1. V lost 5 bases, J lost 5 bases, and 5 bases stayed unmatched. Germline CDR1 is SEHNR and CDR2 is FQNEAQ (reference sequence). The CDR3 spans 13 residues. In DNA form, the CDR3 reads TGTGCCAGCAGCCGGCAGGGGGAAACTGAAGCTTTCTTT. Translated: CASSRQGETEAFF.

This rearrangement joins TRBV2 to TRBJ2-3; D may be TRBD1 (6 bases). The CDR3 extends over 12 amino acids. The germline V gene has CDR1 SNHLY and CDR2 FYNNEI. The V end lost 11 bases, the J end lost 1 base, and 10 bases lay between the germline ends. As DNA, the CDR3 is TGTGCCGGGGCAGGGGGCACAGATACGCAGTATTTT. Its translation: CAGAGGTDTQYF.

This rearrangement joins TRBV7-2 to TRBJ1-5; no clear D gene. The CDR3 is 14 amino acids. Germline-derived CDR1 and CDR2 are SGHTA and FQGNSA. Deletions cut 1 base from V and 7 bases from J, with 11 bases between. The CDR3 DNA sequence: TGTGCCAGCAGCTTAGAAGCAGTCCAACAGCCCCAGCATTTT. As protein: CASSLEAVQQPQHF. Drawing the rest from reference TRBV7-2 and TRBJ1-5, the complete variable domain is GAGVSQSPSNKVTEKGKDVELRCDPISGHTALYWYRQSLGQGLEFLIYFQGNSAPDKSGLPSDRFSAERTGGSVSTLTIQRTQQEDSAVYLCASSLEAVQQPQHFGDGTRLSIL.

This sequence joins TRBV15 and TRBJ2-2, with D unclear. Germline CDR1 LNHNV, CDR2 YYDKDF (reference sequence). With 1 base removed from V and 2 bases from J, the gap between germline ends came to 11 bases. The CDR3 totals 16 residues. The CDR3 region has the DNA TGTGCCACCAGCAGAGGGGATAACCGAAACACCGGGGAGCTGTTTTTT. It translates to CATSRGDNRNTGELFF.

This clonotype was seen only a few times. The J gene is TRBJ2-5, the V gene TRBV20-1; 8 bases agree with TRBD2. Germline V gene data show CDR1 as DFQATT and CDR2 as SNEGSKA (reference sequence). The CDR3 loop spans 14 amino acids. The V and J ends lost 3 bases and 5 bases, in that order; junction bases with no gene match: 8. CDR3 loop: CSARKSGSGETQYF. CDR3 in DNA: TGCAGTGCTAGGAAAAGCGGGAGCGGGGAGACCCAGTACTTC.

The CDR3 DNA sequence: TGTGCCAGCGGGTATTTAGCGGGAGGGCACAATGAGCAGTTCTTC. Protein sequence: CASGYLAGGHNEQFF. J is TRBJ2-1 and V is TRBV6-1; 11 nucleotides line up with TRBD2. This CDR3 contains 15 residues. Germline CDR1 is MNHNS and CDR2 is SASEGT. Trimming took 8 bases from V and 5 from J; bases not matched to a gene: 8.

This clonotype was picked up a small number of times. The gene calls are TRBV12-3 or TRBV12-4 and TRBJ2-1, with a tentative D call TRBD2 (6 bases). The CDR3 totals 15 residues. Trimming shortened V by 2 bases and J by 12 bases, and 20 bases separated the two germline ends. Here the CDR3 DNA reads TGTGCCAGCAGTTTACGGCGACTAGAGGGGCAGGGGCAGTTCTTC. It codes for CASSLRRLEGQGQFF.

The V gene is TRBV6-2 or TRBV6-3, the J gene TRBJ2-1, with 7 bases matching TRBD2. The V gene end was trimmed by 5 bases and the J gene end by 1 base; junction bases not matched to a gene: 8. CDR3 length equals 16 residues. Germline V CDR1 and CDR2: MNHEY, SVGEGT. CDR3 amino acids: CASSRPSGVSYNEQFF. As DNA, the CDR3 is TGTGCCAGCAGTCGCCCCAGCGGGGTATCCTACAATGAGCAGTTCTTC.

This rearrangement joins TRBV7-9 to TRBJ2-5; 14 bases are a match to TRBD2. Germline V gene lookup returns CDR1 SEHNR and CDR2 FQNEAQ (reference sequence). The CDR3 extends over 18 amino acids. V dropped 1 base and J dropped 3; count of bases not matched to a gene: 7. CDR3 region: CASSLGGTSGSMEETQYF. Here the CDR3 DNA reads TGTGCCAGCAGCTTAGGCGGGACTAGCGGGAGTATGGAAGAGACCCAGTACTTC.

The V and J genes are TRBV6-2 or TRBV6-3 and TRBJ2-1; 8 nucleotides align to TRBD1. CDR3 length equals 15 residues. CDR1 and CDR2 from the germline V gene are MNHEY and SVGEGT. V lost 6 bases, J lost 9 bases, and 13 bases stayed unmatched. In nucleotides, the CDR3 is TGTGCCAGCAGCACCCCCGACAGGGGAAGGGGTGAGCAGTTCTTC. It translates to CASSTPDRGRGEQFF.

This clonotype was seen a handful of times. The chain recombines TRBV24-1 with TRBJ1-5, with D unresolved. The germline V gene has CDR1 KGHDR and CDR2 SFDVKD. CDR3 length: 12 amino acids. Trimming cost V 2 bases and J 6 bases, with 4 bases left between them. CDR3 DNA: TGTGCCACCAGTGATTCGAGTCAGCCCCAGCATTTT. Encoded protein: CATSDSSQPQHF.

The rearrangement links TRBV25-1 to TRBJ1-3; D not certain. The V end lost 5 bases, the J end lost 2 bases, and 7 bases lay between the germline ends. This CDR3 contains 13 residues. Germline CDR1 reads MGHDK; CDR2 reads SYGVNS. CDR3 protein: CASSNPAGNTIYF. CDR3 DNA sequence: TGTGCCAGCAGTAATCCTGCTGGAAACACCATATATTTT.

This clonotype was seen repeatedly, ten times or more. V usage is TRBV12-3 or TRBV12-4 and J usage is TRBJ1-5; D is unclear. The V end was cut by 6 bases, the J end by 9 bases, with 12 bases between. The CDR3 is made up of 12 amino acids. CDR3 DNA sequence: TGTGCCAGCAGCCGGTCCTTTGGGCCCCAGCATTTT. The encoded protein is CASSRSFGPQHF.

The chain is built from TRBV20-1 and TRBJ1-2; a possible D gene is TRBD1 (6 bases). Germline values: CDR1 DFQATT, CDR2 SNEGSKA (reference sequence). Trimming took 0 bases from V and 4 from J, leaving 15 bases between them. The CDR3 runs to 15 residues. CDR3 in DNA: TGCAGTGCTAGAGATATGGGGGGGGCGGCCTATGGCTACACCTTC. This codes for CSARDMGGAAYGYTF.

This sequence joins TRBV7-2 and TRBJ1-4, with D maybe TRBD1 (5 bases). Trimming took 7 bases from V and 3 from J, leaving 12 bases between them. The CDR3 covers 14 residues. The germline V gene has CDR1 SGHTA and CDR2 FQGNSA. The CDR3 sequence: CASNSEGANEKLFF. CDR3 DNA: TGTGCCAGCAACTCCGAAGGGGCTAATGAAAAACTGTTTTTT.

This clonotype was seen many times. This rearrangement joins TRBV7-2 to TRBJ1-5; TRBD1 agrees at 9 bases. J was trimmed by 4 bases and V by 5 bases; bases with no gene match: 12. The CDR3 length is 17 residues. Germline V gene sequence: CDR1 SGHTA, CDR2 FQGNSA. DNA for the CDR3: TGTGCCAGCAGCCCGAGGGACAGGGAAGGGCCAAATCAGCCCCAGCATTTT. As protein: CASSPRDREGPNQPQHF.

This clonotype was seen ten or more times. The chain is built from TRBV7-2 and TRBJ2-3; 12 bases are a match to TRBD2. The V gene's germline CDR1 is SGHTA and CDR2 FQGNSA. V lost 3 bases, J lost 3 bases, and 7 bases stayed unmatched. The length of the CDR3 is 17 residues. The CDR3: CASSFRLAGGGTDTQYF. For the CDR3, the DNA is TGTGCCAGCAGCTTTCGTCTAGCGGGAGGGGGGACAGATACGCAGTATTTT.

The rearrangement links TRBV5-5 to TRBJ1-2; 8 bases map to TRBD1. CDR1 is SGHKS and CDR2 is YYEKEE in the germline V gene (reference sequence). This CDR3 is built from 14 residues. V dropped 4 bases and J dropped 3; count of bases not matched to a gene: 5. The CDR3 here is CASSTGQGDYGYTF. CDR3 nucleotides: TGTGCCAGCAGCACCGGACAGGGAGACTATGGCTACACCTTC.

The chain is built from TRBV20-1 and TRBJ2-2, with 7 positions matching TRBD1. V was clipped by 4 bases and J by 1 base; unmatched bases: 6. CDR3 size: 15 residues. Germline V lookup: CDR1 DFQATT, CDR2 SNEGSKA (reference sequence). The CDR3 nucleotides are TGCAGTGCTAAACGAGGGACAGTGAACACCGGGGAGCTGTTTTTT. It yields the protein CSAKRGTVNTGELFF.

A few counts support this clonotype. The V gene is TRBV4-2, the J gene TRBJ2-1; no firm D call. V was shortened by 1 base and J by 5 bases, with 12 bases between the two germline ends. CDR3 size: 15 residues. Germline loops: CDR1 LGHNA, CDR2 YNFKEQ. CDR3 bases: TGTGCCAGCAGCCAAGTTGGGAACACCAACAATGAGCAGTTCTTC. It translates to CASSQVGNTNNEQFF.

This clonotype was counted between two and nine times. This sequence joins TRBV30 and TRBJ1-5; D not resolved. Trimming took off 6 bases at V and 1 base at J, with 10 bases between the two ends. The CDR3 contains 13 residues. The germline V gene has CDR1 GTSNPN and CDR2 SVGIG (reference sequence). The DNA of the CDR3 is TGTGCCTGTTCTTTAGGGAGCAATCAGCCCCAGCATTTT. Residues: CACSLGSNQPQHF.

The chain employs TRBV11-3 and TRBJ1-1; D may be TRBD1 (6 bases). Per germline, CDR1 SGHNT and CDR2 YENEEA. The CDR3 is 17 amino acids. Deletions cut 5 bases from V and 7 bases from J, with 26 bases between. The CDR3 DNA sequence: TGTGCCAGCAGCCTCTTGAAATGGGGGGGGGCGGGAGGTGAAGCTTTCTTT. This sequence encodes CASSLLKWGGAGGEAFF.

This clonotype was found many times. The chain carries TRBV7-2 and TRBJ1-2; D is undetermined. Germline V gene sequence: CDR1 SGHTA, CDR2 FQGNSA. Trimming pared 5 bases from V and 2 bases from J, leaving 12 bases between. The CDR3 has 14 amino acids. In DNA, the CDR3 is TGTGCCAGCAGCACTGGGAGAGGGAACTATGGCTACACCTTC. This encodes CASSTGRGNYGYTF.